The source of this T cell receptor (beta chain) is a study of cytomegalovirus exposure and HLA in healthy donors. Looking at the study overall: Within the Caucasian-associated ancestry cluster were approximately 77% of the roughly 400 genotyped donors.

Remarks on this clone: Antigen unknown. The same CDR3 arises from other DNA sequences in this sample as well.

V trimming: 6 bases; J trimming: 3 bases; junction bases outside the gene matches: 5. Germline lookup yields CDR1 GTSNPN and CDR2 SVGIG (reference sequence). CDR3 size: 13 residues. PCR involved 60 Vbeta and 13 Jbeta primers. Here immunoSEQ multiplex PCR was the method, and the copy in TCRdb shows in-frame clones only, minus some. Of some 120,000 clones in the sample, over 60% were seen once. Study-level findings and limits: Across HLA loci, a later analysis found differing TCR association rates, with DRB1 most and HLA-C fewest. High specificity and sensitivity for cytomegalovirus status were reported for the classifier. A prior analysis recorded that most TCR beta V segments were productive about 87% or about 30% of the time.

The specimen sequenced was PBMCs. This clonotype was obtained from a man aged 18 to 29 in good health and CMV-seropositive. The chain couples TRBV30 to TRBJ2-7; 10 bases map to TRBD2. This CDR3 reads CACRLAGRYEQYF. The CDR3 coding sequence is TGTGCCTGCCGACTAGCGGGCCGCTACGAGCAGTACTTC.